This TCR beta chain was captured by sequencing in a study of brain T cells in children with intractable seizures. Study-level points and caveats: HCMV serostatus was not known, and viral specificity came from CDR3 similarity only. Pre- and post-surgery blood differed in depth, so pre-surgery absences may be undersampling.

On this clone: Antigen specificity is unknown.

Stated time point: blood from clinic visit 5 months post-surgery; TSC patient then seizure free. Pre-surgery treatment included at least one anti-epileptic drug. Clones were read by immunoSEQ multiplex PCR, and TCRdb kept only the in-frame ones, dropping some. The data hold about 340,000 clones, with about 93% observed a single time. This clonotype was obtained from a boy younger than two with tuberous sclerosis and intractable seizures. Sequencing used peripheral blood, obtained 4 to 6 months after surgery.

The CDR3 spells CASITQGAGYEQYF. In nucleotides, the CDR3 is TGTGCCAGCATCACACAGGGGGCGGGGTACGAGCAGTACTTC. The V and J genes are TRBV6-7 and TRBJ2-7; 9 nucleotides agree with TRBD1. TRBV6-7 is an ORF; its function is uncertain. There are 14 residues in the CDR3. Germline trimming cut 7 bases from V and 4 bases from J; bases unmatched to any gene: 8.